The clone carrying this T cell receptor beta chain occurred once. The CDR3 contains 15 residues. Looked up from germline, CDR1 is SGHTA and CDR2 is FQGNSA. V was clipped by 4 bases and J by 4 bases; unmatched bases: 7. Patients in Seattle were enrolled during active infection, then followed longitudinally. The record originates from a study of blood T cell repertoires in COVID-19. Authors' analysis steps: Cell counts per sample came from amplifying reference gene primers. Here immunoSEQ multiplex PCR was the method, and the copy in TCRdb shows in-frame clones only, minus some. Clone size and the V and J calls come from that table; the DNA yielded D and trimming. This sample has about 280,000 clones; about 86% occur once, and the top ten carry 10% to 15%.

The sequenced sample was peripheral blood. V gene TRBV7-2 combines with J gene TRBJ2-7; 10 nucleotides line up with TRBD1. The sequence came from a woman between 65 and 79 years old with COVID-19, enrolled during active disease. CDR3 loop: CASSSRQGAAYEQYF. The CDR3 coding sequence is TGTGCCAGCAGCTCCAGACAGGGGGCGGCGTACGAGCAGTACTTC.